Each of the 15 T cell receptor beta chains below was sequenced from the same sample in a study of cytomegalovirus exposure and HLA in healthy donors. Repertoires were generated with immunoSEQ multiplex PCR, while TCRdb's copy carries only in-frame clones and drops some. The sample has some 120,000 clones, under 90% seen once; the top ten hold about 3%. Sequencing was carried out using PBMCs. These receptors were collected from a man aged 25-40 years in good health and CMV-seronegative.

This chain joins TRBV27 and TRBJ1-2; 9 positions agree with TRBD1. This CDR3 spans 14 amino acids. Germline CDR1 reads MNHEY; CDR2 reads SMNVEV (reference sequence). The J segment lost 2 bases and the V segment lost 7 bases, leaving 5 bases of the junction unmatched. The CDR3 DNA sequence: TGTGCCAGCACCAGACAGGGGGGGAACTATGGCTACACCTTC. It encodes CASTRQGGNYGYTF.

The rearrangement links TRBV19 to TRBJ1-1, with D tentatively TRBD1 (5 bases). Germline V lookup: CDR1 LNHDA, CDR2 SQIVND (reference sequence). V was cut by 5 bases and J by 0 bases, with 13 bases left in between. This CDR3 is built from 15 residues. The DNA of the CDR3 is TGTGCCAGTAGTTCCTTCCCGACAGTGAACACTGAAGCTTTCTTT. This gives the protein CASSSFPTVNTEAFF.

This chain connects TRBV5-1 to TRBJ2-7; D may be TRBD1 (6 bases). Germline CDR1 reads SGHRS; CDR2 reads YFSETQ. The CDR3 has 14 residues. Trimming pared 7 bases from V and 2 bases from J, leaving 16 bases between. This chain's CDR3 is CASADSLGAYEQYF. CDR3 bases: TGCGCCAGCGCGGACAGTTTGGGGGCCTACGAGCAGTACTTC.

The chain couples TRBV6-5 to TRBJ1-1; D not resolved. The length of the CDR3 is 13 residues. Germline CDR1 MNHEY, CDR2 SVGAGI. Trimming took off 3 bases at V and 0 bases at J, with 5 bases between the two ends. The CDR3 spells CASSYSVNTEAFF. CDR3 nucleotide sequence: TGTGCCAGCAGTTATTCAGTGAACACTGAAGCTTTCTTT.

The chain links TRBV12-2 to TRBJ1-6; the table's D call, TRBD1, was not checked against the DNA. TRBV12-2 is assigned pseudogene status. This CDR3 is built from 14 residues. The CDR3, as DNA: TGTGCAAGTCGCTTAGCCAGGGCAAATTCACCCCTCCACTTT. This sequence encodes CASRLARANSPLHF.

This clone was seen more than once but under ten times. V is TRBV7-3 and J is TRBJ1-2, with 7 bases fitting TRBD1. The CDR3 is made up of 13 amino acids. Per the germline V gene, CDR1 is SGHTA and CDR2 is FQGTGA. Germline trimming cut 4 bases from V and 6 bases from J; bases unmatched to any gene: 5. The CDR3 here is CASSSTGDDGYTF. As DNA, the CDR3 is TGTGCCAGCAGCTCAACAGGGGATGATGGCTACACCTTC.

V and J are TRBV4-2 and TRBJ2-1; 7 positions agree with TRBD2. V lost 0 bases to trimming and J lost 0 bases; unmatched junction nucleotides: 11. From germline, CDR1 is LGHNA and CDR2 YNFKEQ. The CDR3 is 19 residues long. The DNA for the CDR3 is TGTGCCAGCAGCCAAGAATCAGCGGGGAGCTACAGCTCCTACAATGAGCAGTTCTTC. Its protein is CASSQESAGSYSSYNEQFF.

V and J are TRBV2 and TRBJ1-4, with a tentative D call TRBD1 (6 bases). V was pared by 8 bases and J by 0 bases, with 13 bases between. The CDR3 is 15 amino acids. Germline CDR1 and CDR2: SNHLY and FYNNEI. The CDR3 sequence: CASARQVATNEKLFF. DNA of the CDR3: TGTGCCAGCGCTCGACAGGTTGCAACTAATGAAAAACTGTTTTTT.

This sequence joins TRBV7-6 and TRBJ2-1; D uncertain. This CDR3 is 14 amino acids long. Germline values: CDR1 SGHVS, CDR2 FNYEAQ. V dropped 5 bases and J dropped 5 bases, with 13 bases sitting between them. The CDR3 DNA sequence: TGTGCCAGCAGCCCGAGGAGACTGAACAATGAGCAGTTCTTC. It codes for CASSPRRLNNEQFF.

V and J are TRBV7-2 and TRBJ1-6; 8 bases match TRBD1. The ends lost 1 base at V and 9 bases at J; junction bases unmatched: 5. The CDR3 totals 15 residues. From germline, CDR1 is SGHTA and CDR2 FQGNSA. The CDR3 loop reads CASSLGQGAVSPLHF. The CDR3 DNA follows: TGTGCCAGCAGCTTAGGGCAGGGGGCAGTTTCACCCCTCCACTTT. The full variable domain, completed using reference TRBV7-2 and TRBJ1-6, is GAGVSQSPSNKVTEKGKDVELRCDPISGHTALYWYRQSLGQGLEFLIYFQGNSAPDKSGLPSDRFSAERTGGSVSTLTIQRTQQEDSAVYLCASSLGQGAVSPLHFGNGTRLTVT.

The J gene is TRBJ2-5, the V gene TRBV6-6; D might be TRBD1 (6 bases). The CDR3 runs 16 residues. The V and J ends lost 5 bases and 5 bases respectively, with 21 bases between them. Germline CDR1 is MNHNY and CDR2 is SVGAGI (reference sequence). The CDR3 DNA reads TGTGCCAGCAGTCCGCAGACAGGTTGGGCCGGGGAGACCCAGTACTTC. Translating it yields CASSPQTGWAGETQYF.

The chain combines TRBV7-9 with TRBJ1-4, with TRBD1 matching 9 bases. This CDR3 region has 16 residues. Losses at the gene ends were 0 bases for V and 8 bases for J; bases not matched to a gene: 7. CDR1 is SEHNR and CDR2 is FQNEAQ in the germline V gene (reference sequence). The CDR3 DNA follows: TGTGCCAGCAGCTTAGCCACAGGGGGCGTGGGGGAAAAACTGTTTTTT. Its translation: CASSLATGGVGEKLFF.

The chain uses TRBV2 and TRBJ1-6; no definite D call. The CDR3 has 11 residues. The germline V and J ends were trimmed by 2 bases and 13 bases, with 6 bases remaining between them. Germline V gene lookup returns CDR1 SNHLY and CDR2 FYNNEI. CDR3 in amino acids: CASSESLPLHF. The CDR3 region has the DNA TGTGCCAGCAGTGAATCTTTGCCCCTCCACTTT.

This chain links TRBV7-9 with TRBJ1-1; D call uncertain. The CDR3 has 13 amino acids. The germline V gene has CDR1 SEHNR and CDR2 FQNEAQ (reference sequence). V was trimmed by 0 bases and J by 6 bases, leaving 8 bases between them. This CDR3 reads CASSLAGVAEAFF. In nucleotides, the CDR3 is TGTGCCAGCAGCTTAGCCGGGGTAGCTGAAGCTTTCTTT.

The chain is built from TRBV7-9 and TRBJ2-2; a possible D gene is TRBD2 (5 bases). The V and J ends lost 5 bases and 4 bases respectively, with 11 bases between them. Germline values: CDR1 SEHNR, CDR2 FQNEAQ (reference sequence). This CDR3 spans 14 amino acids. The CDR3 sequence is CASSPRRGTGELFF. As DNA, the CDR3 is TGTGCCAGCAGCCCCCGCCGGGGCACCGGGGAGCTGTTTTTT.